This entry describes one T cell receptor beta chain. The antigen remains undetermined. RNA transcripts gave rise to amplified TCR beta CDR3 regions. Researchers ran a first-round RT-PCR on the TCR CDR3 using the HTBI primer set. TCRdb re-derived calls from the multiplex PCR reads in MiXCR, one entry per CDR3 protein. The profile covers around 690,000 distinct CDR3 sequences, with 17% appearing a single time and about a sixth taken by the ten largest. Hyperthyroidism in the patients, aged 18 to 65, was newly diagnosed and under 2 months in duration. The sample is drawn from a study of T cells in Graves' hyperthyroidism and ophthalmopathy. Study-level findings and limits: Blood also held most thyroid clonotypes expanded beyond 0.001. For ophthalmopathy, model prediction preceded onset by a median approximately 6 months.

The TCR comes from a man in his fifties with Graves' hyperthyroidism. The sample was blood.

The CDR3 loop is CASSFQGILGTEAFF. The DNA for the CDR3 is TGTGCCAGCAGCTTTCAAGGTATCTTGGGCACTGAAGCTTTCTTT. The chain links TRBV11-2 to TRBJ1-1; D gene uncertain. Germline loops: CDR1 SGHAT, CDR2 FQNNGV. This CDR3 spans 15 amino acids. The V gene lost 3 bases and the J gene lost 4 bases, with 15 bases spanning the gap.